What follows are 25 T cell receptor beta chains derived from one specimen sequenced in a study of T cell repertoires in cytomegalovirus infection (dated by TCRdb to the late 2010s). The sequencing machine was an Illumina HiSeq 1500. TCRdb trimmed the raw reads at Q25, called clones with MiXCR and kept productive beta chains. When rows share a CDR3 protein, they turn into one entry using the most common DNA and genes. The sample table lists a few hundred thousand distinct CDR3 sequences, around 8.7% of them with a count of one. The ten largest clones capture about 16% of the sample. What was sequenced was PBMCs. These receptors were collected from a human donor in good health (CMV status not recorded). Some clones in this sample may be carry-over from other donors' samples.

A word on this clonotype: Its ends do not fully match the called genes, so a read error is possible. The chain employs TRBV12-3 or TRBV12-4 and TRBJ2-7; D unclear. There are 12 residues in the CDR3. The CDR3 here is CASSPGSHEQYF. CDR3 DNA sequence: TGTGCCAGCAGCCCCGGCTCCCACGAGCAGTACTTC.

This clonotype was counted many times. V usage is TRBV7-2 and J usage is TRBJ2-5; D may be TRBD1 or TRBD2 (5 bases each). Germline loops: CDR1 SGHTA, CDR2 FQGNSA. The CDR3 is made up of 15 amino acids. The germline V and J ends were trimmed by 1 base and 2 bases, with 11 bases remaining between them. CDR3 in DNA: TGTGCCAGCAGCTTAGTAGGGACGGAGCAAGAGACCCAGTACTTC. Translation: CASSLVGTEQETQYF.

There are many counts of this clonotype. V usage is TRBV7-2 and J usage is TRBJ1-1, with D possibly TRBD1 on 5 matching bases. CDR1 SGHTA and CDR2 FQGNSA come from the germline V gene. The V end lost 5 bases, the J end lost 4 bases, and 14 bases lay between the germline ends. This CDR3 is built from 14 residues. The CDR3 here is CASSPGTFGTEAFF. The CDR3 nucleotides read TGTGCCAGCAGCCCCGGGACCTTCGGCACTGAAGCTTTCTTT.

This clonotype was seen ten or more times. This rearrangement joins TRBV7-2 to TRBJ1-1; D remains unclear. The CDR3 sequence is 12 residues long. The germline V gene has CDR1 SGHTA and CDR2 FQGNSA. The V end lost 7 bases, the J end lost 5 bases, and 11 bases lay between the germline ends. CDR3 DNA sequence: TGTGCCAGCACCCCCTACCGTACTGAAGCTTTCTTT. It codes for CASTPYRTEAFF.

This clonotype was counted at least ten times. The gene calls are TRBV18 and TRBJ2-2; D gene ambiguous. The CDR3 has 15 residues. The germline V gene encodes CDR1 KGHSH and CDR2 LQKENI. Trimming took off 2 bases at V and 0 bases at J, with 7 bases between the two ends. This CDR3 reads CASSPATSNTGELFF. CDR3 in DNA: TGTGCCAGCTCACCAGCGACATCGAACACCGGGGAGCTGTTTTTT.

This clonotype occurred a few times. In nucleotides, the CDR3 is TGCAGCGTTGGCAGGGTAGGGTATGGCTACACCTTC. It encodes CSVGRVGYGYTF. The chain links TRBV29-1 to TRBJ1-2; tentatively, D is TRBD1 (5 bases). The germline CDR1 and CDR2 sequences are SQVTM and ANQGSEA. The CDR3 spans 12 residues. The V and J ends lost 4 bases and 5 bases respectively, with 11 bases between them.

Many counts were recorded for this clonotype. The chain has TRBV19 and TRBJ1-5; possibly TRBD1 for D (6 bases). This CDR3 is 15 amino acids long. Germline V gives CDR1 LNHDA, CDR2 SQIVND (reference sequence). Trimming left V 5 bases short and J 1 base short, with 12 bases between. The CDR3 nucleotides are TGTGCCAGTAGTCGAGGGGGGGGAAGCAATCAGCCCCAGCATTTT. Its protein is CASSRGGGSNQPQHF.

This clonotype was seen repeatedly, ten times or more. The chain links TRBV27 to TRBJ1-1; tentative D call: TRBD1 (5 bases). Germline assignment: CDR1 MNHEY and CDR2 SMNVEV (reference sequence). Trimming took off 5 bases at V and 1 base at J, with 20 bases between the two ends. The CDR3 is made up of 17 amino acids. This chain's CDR3 is CASSPQVGGVGNTEAFF. CDR3 in DNA: TGTGCCAGCAGTCCCCAGGTCGGGGGGGTAGGGAACACTGAAGCTTTCTTT.

The chain couples TRBV18 to TRBJ2-5; D possibly corresponds to TRBD1 (6 bases). V lost 3 bases and J lost 2, with 10 bases in between. Germline V lookup: CDR1 KGHSH, CDR2 LQKENI. This CDR3 has 14 amino acids. The CDR3 is CASSPNQGQETQYF. The CDR3 DNA follows: TGTGCCAGCTCACCTAATCAGGGGCAAGAGACCCAGTACTTC. Drawing the rest from reference TRBV18 and TRBJ2-5, the complete variable domain is NAGVMQNPRHLVRRRGQEARLRCSPMKGHSHVYWYRQLPEEGLKFMVYLQKENIIDESGMPKERFSAEFPKEGPSILRIQQVVRGDSAAYFCASSPNQGQETQYFGPGTRLLVL.

The chain employs TRBV28 and TRBJ2-7, with a tentative D call TRBD2 (5 bases). V was pared by 6 bases and J by 7 bases, with 16 bases between. CDR1 and CDR2 (germline): MDHEN, SYDVKM. This CDR3 contains 13 residues. Here the CDR3 reads CASSRAGVGEQYF. The CDR3 DNA follows: TGTGCCAGCAGCCGGGCGGGCGTCGGGGAGCAGTACTTC. The variable domain in full, completed from reference TRBV28 and TRBJ2-7, reads DVKVTQSSRYLVKRTGEKVFLECVQDMDHENMFWYRQDPGLGLRLIYFSYDVKMKEKGDIPEGYSVSREKKERFSLILESASTNQTSMYLCASSRAGVGEQYFGPGTRLTVT.

The genes are TRBV29-1 and TRBJ2-1; D remains unclear. This CDR3 has 13 residues. Looked up from germline, CDR1 is SQVTM and CDR2 is ANQGSEA. Between the trimmed V and J ends, which lost 1 base and 13 bases, there was a span of 17 bases. The CDR3 bases are TGCAGCGTTGAAGGTGGGCCGACCCGGCGCCAGTTCTTC. Protein sequence: CSVEGGPTRRQFF.

This clonotype occurred many times. The chain couples TRBV7-2 to TRBJ1-5; D is uncertain. CDR1 SGHTA and CDR2 FQGNSA come from the germline V gene. Trimming removed 2 bases from V and 4 bases from J, with 9 bases in between. This CDR3 region has 14 residues. The CDR3 DNA reads TGTGCCAGCAGCTTAAAGCGGGAGAATCAGCCCCAGCATTTT. Its translation: CASSLKRENQPQHF.

The V and J genes are TRBV6-6 and TRBJ2-1, with 7 bases identical to TRBD1. CDR1 is MNHNY, CDR2 SVGAGI, per germline (reference sequence). The CDR3 sequence is 13 residues long. Trimming removed 3 bases from V and 14 bases from J; junction bases left unmatched: 10. CDR3 region: CASSYGTANGEFF. CDR3 sequence (DNA): TGTGCCAGCAGTTATGGGACAGCCAATGGTGAGTTCTTC.

This rearrangement joins TRBV7-2 to TRBJ1-4; no clear D. Germline-derived CDR1 and CDR2 are SGHTA and FQGNSA. The CDR3 is made up of 13 amino acids. With 6 bases removed from V and 4 bases from J, the gap between germline ends came to 9 bases. Written as DNA, the CDR3 is TGTGCCAGCAGGGGTCCCGTTAATGAAAAACTGTTTTTT. Encoded protein: CASRGPVNEKLFF.

This clonotype was seen at least ten times. The chain recombines TRBV7-4 with TRBJ2-7; unclear D gene. The germline V gene has CDR1 SGHVT and CDR2 SQSDAQ. The length of the CDR3 is 17 residues. Trimming took 1 base from V and 2 from J, leaving 18 bases between them. The CDR3 DNA sequence: TGTGCCAGCAGCTTAGTTAACGCAGCGAAACTCCCCTACGAGCAGTACTTC. Its translation is CASSLVNAAKLPYEQYF.

There are many counts of this clonotype. The CDR3 DNA reads as TGTGCCAGCAGCTCGCGAGGGGGCTCGAGGGAGACCCAGTACTTC. Translated, it gives CASSSRGGSRETQYF. This chain joins TRBV7-2 and TRBJ2-5, with TRBD1 identical over 7 bases. Losses at the gene ends were 4 bases for V and 5 bases for J; bases not matched to a gene: 10. Germline CDR1 and CDR2: SGHTA and FQGNSA. The CDR3 is 15 residues long.

Many counts were recorded for this clonotype. The rearrangement uses TRBV7-9 and TRBJ2-2; 7 bases align to TRBD1. V lost 8 bases and J lost 5; bases outside the gene matches: 11. CDR1 and CDR2 (germline): SEHNR, FQNEAQ (reference sequence). The CDR3 is 15 amino acids. The CDR3: CASGTPQGVTGELFF. CDR3 DNA sequence: TGTGCCAGCGGAACCCCGCAGGGGGTGACCGGGGAGCTGTTTTTT.

In this sample, this clonotype turned up many times. The V gene is TRBV7-2, the J gene TRBJ1-1, with TRBD1 matching 8 bases. The CDR3 spans 15 residues. The ends lost 4 bases at V and 5 bases at J; junction bases unmatched: 9. The germline CDR1 and CDR2 sequences are SGHTA and FQGNSA. CDR3 sequence: CASSSSRTGTTEAFF. The CDR3 DNA reads TGTGCCAGCAGCTCAAGTCGGACAGGGACTACTGAAGCTTTCTTT.

Ten or more counts support this clonotype. This chain joins TRBV6-2 or TRBV6-3 and TRBJ2-2, with D possibly TRBD2 on 6 matching bases. The germline gives CDR1 MNHEY, CDR2 SVGEGT. The length of the CDR3 is 15 residues. Trimming removed 0 bases at V and 3 bases at J, with 8 bases between. The chain's CDR3 is CASSYSGLHTGELFF. The CDR3 nucleotides are TGTGCCAGCAGTTACTCGGGACTCCACACCGGGGAGCTGTTTTTT.

The CDR3 region is CARGRDVSGTEAFF. In DNA form, the CDR3 reads TGTGCCCGGGGACGGGACGTCTCGGGGACTGAAGCTTTCTTT. The V and J genes are TRBV30 and TRBJ1-1, with D perhaps matching TRBD1 (5 bases). Germline lookup yields CDR1 GTSNPN and CDR2 SVGIG (reference sequence). CDR3 length: 14 residues. Trimming cost V 8 bases and J 5 bases, with 21 bases left between them.

The chain combines TRBV20-1 with TRBJ1-4; 9 nucleotides align to TRBD1. With V trimmed by 3 bases and J by 7 bases, 6 bases remained unmatched. This CDR3 has 14 residues. Germline V CDR1 and CDR2: DFQATT, SNEGSKA (reference sequence). The CDR3 DNA sequence: TGCAGTGCTAGCCAGACAGGGGGAGCTGAAAAACTGTTTTTT. This encodes CSASQTGGAEKLFF.

A few counts support this clonotype. This chain joins TRBV29-1 and TRBJ2-5, with 8 bases matching TRBD1. This CDR3 comprises 14 residues. J gave up 2 bases and V 4 bases, and 6 bases lay outside the gene matches. Germline CDR1 and CDR2: SQVTM and ANQGSEA. For the CDR3, the DNA is TGCAGCGTTGGACGGACAGGGCTTCAAGAGACCCAGTACTTC. It encodes CSVGRTGLQETQYF.

This clonotype was seen many times. The CDR3 reads CASSLDWPYEQYF. The CDR3 DNA is TGTGCCAGCAGCTTAGACTGGCCCTACGAGCAGTACTTC. The chain carries TRBV7-2 and TRBJ2-7; D unclear. This CDR3 region has 13 residues. CDR1 SGHTA and CDR2 FQGNSA come from the germline V gene. The ends were cut back, 1 base at V and 2 bases at J, with 6 bases in the middle. Supplemented by reference TRBV7-2 and TRBJ2-7, the full variable domain reads GAGVSQSPSNKVTEKGKDVELRCDPISGHTALYWYRQSLGQGLEFLIYFQGNSAPDKSGLPSDRFSAERTGGSVSTLTIQRTQQEDSAVYLCASSLDWPYEQYFGPGTRLTVT.

This clonotype was seen ten or more times. The chain has TRBV4-3 and TRBJ1-4; a weak D match, TRBD1 (6 bases). CDR3 size: 16 residues. V lost 0 bases, J lost 7 bases, and 15 bases lay in between. Germline V gives CDR1 LGHNA, CDR2 YSLEER. The CDR3 sequence is CASSQDPVGGSEKLFF. CDR3 bases: TGCGCCAGCAGCCAAGATCCCGTCGGGGGCAGTGAAAAACTGTTTTTT.

This chain uses TRBV11-2 with TRBJ2-5; 7 bases match TRBD2. The V gene end was trimmed by 3 bases and the J gene end by 2 bases; junction bases not matched to a gene: 3. The V gene's germline CDR1 is SGHAT and CDR2 FQNNGV. The CDR3 loop spans 14 amino acids. In DNA, the CDR3 is TGTGCCAGCAGCTTTCGACTAGCTCAAGAGACCCAGTACTTC. This codes for CASSFRLAQETQYF.